Described below is a single T cell receptor (beta chain) sequence and its context. This clonotype was found a few times. Its antigen is currently not known. No much larger clone exists at a distance of one base, and base qualities are not known. This sample was taken from a study of identical twins (dated by TCRdb to about 2016). For the study in its entirety: To test whether fetal clonotypes persist, the study used deep sequencing on TCR alpha and beta repertoires from monozygotic twins, unrelated adults of various ages, and cord blood. Replicate twin experiments were performed at different times using different library preparation protocols to rule out contamination.

Only healthy Caucasian donors were included. The twin cohort consisted of three pairs of female monozygotic twins, all aged roughly 18 to 30 years. CD4+ and CD8+ T cell populations were isolated with positive isolation kits from Invitrogen. Points the paper makes about the study in general: Zero-insertion analyses could be partly confounded by invariant T cells such as MAIT and iNKT, though diverse VJ usage argued against such confounding for most clonotypes. Conclusions relied on cross-sectional statistical analysis, since the same donors could not be followed over many years. Out-of-frame TCR alpha sharing in monozygotic twins was systematically underestimated by recombination models, whereas sharing between unrelated individuals was in agreement with the recombination models. Compared with coincidental sharing between unrelated individuals, out-of-frame TCR alpha sequences shared between twins showed an excess of sequences with low generation probability. Abundant cord blood beta clonotypes had fewer insertions, young adult naive repertoires showed a similar but weaker trend, and memory repertoires showed no such trend. The excess sharing between twins in beta out-of-frame sequences was weaker because fewer shared sequences reduced the signal-to-noise ratio.

The library was generated by 5' RACE. The sequencing machine was an Illumina HiSeq 2000. A universal primer binding site was added through template switching, and the final cDNA carried a unique molecular identifier so that TCR cDNA molecules could be counted accurately. Specific primers in the conserved constant-segment region were used to synthesize first-strand cDNA for the TCR alpha and beta chains. Each cDNA library was double barcoded, with a SMART-Mk sample barcode plus Illumina barcodes, to control for contamination. TruSeq adapter sequences along with Illumina sample barcodes were introduced in two successive PCR steps. Sequencing of the TCR alpha and beta cDNA libraries was done on the Illumina HiSeq platform using custom primers. As for the authors' bioinformatics: Raw reads were processed with MiGEC to extract unique molecular identifiers, and MiXCR was used to determine CDR3 positions. Recombination models were inferred per individual with the repgenHMM and IGoR tools using an EM algorithm. Shared clonotype analysis was performed with the tcR package in R, normalizing sharing by the product of cloneset sizes. Out-of-frame nonproductive sequences were analyzed to study raw recombination free of thymic and clonal selection effects. The public reads were reprocessed in TCRdb via fastp at Q25 and MiXCR, keeping in-frame beta chains. Entries are consolidated by CDR3 protein sequence, retaining the most common genes and DNA. V and J calls and clone size were set by TCRdb, not the authors. For this sample the table gives a few hundred thousand distinct CDR3 sequences, of which approximately 24% were detected only once. The ten largest clones capture about 2.7% of the sample.

Based on the germline V gene, the CDR1 and CDR2 sequences are SQVTM and ANQGSEA. The CDR3, cysteine through phenylalanine, is 11 amino acids long. Kept here is only the CDR3 DNA, which spans 33 bases and is read in frame from base 1. V is shortened by 6 bases, J by 12 bases, and the region joining them spans 15 bases. These data were also reused for a study on T cells expressing NK-cell markers. As noted in the second study: Eight or nine donors provided sorted CD3+CD56+NKG2C+, CD3+CD56+NKG2C- and CD3+CD56-NKG2C+ T-cell subsets, whose TCR beta-chain repertoires were profiled. Among the eight sequenced donors, seven were HCMV-seropositive and one was HCMV-seronegative. In several experiments an anti-gammadeltaTCR antibody was added to restrict sorting to alphabetaTCR-expressing T cells. In more than five donors, the dominant CD3+CD56+NKG2C+ clonotypes were found to rank among the top 10 CD8+ clonotypes and to make up 1.0-7.0% of CD8+ T cells. Those dominant clonotypes were again the most abundant among CD3+CD56-NKG2C+ cells in several donors, at roughly 25-60.1%. It remained unclear whether the expanded NKG2C-expressing T cell clones were specific for HCMV antigens. The study sequenced eight donors, all healthy volunteers chosen at random: three men and five women. A commercial ELISA kit detecting HCMV-specific IgG in serum was used to determine HCMV serostatus. MIGEC was used to demultiplex reads and group reads by UMI, and MiTCR was used to assemble and quantify clonotypes. Only TCR cDNA sequences supported by at least two reads were kept to exclude erroneous sequences. The tcR package was used for downstream repertoire analysis, and clonotypes were matched across fractions by CDR3 nucleotide sequence plus V segment. Antigen specificity was annotated against VDJdb with VDJmatch, allowing one amino acid substitution in CDR3.

The sequenced sample was CD4+ T cells sorted from blood. The receptor chain draws on TRBV29-1 and TRBJ2-1, with TRBD1 as a weak D call on 5 bases. The source is a young woman in good health. CDR3 protein: CSVAQDGGQFF. The DNA sequence is given as TGCAGCGTCGCACAGGACGGCGGGCAGTTCTTC.